The 8 T cell receptor beta chains reported below all come from one sample, sequenced in a study of cytomegalovirus exposure and HLA in healthy donors. PCR primers comprised 60 Vbeta and 13 Jbeta primers. Sequencing was performed with immunoSEQ multiplex PCR; in TCRdb, only in-frame clones are kept and a portion is missing. Of about 79,000 clones listed, roughly two thirds were seen once; the top ten hold less than 8%. Material for sequencing was PBMCs. Source of these receptors: a woman aged 45-65 years in good health and CMV-seropositive.

The rearrangement uses TRBV30 and TRBJ1-1; D remains ambiguous. This CDR3 is built from 16 residues. V lost 4 bases and J lost 1, with 19 bases in between. CDR1 and CDR2 from the germline V gene are GTSNPN and SVGIG (reference sequence). CDR3 sequence (DNA): TGTGCCTGGAATAGGGCCTTCGGGAGGAGGAACACTGAAGCTTTCTTT. Its translation is CAWNRAFGRRNTEAFF.

This sequence joins TRBV5-5 and TRBJ1-4; tentative D call: TRBD1 (5 bases). Per germline, CDR1 SGHKS and CDR2 YYEKEE (reference sequence). V lost 0 bases, J lost 11 bases, and 14 bases lay in between. The CDR3 consists of 14 residues. In DNA, the CDR3 is TGTGCCAGCAGCTTGGGCAGGGATGTTTGGAAACTGTTTTTT. It translates to CASSLGRDVWKLFF.

This clone turned up a few times. The chain has TRBV7-9 and TRBJ2-5; TRBD1 matches at 12 bases. The germline V gene encodes CDR1 SEHNR and CDR2 FQNEAQ (reference sequence). There are 16 residues in the CDR3. Trimming at V came to 3 bases and at J to 5 bases, leaving 7 bases not matched to a gene. CDR3 residues: CASSFGTGGFRETQYF. In DNA, the CDR3 is TGTGCCAGCAGCTTCGGGACAGGGGGCTTTCGGGAGACCCAGTACTTC.

The V gene is TRBV4-2, the J gene TRBJ2-3; 8 nucleotides line up with TRBD2. After removal of 2 bases from V and 4 bases from J, the junction contained 8 bases not matched to a gene. CDR3 size: 16 residues. Germline V gene lookup returns CDR1 LGHNA and CDR2 YNFKEQ. CDR3 in DNA: TGTGCCAGCAGCCAACGTTCGGGGGGGCGGGCAGATACGCAGTATTTT. Amino acid sequence: CASSQRSGGRADTQYF.

The gene calls are TRBV10-1 and TRBJ1-1, with D possibly being TRBD1 (5 bases). The CDR3 sequence is 15 residues long. V gave up 0 bases and J gave up 0 bases, with 8 bases separating them. The germline gives CDR1 WNHNN, CDR2 SYGVQD (reference sequence). The DNA of the CDR3 is TGCGCCAGCAGTGAGTCAAAGGGGATGAACACTGAAGCTTTCTTT. Amino acid sequence: CASSESKGMNTEAFF.

CDR3 nucleotides: TGTGCCAGCAGCTTGTTGGGACAGGGGACTTTGGGGACTGAAGCTTTCTTT. Protein product: CASSLLGQGTLGTEAFF. The J gene is TRBJ1-1, the V gene TRBV5-4; 10 positions match TRBD1. CDR3 length equals 17 residues. CDR1 and CDR2 (germline): SGHNT, YYREEE (reference sequence). Trimming at V came to 1 base and at J to 5 bases, leaving 11 bases not matched to a gene.

V gene TRBV4-1 combines with J gene TRBJ1-1; weak D call: TRBD1 (6 bases). Germline V gene lookup returns CDR1 MGHRA and CDR2 YSYEKL. The CDR3 totals 15 residues. Deletions cut 1 base from V and 2 bases from J, with 11 bases between. Here the CDR3 reads CASSQVGAGNTEAFF. The CDR3 nucleotides are TGCGCCAGCAGCCAAGTGGGGGCAGGAAACACTGAAGCTTTCTTT.

The chain links TRBV28 to TRBJ2-7, with D maybe TRBD2 (5 bases). CDR1 MDHEN and CDR2 SYDVKM come from the germline V gene. Between the trimmed V and J ends, which lost 1 base and 2 bases, there was a span of 15 bases. This CDR3 region has 16 residues. The CDR3 nucleotides are TGTGCCAGCAGTTTATCCTCCTCCGGAGGCGCCTACGAGCAGTACGTC. Translation: CASSLSSSGGAYEQYV.